This paragraph reports one TCR beta chain. Its cognate antigen is unknown. This entry is derived from a study of OX40 agonist ivuxolimab in advanced cancers. Broader study findings: Relative to CD4+ cells, CD8+ T cells on average had more expanded clones.

Individuals having autoimmune disease history or systemic immunosuppression were not enrolled. Sequencing used immunoSEQ multiplex PCR; TCRdb keeps in-frame clones, though not all of them. Among fewer than 100,000 clones listed, roughly 90% were seen once. The input for sequencing was CD4+ or CD8+ T cells sorted from blood, taken in a trial of the OX40 agonist ivuxolimab. The receptor was derived from an adult with an advanced solid tumor such as melanoma, head and neck, liver or kidney cancer.

The CDR3, as DNA: TGTGCCAGCAGCCGTAGGGGTGCGGGGTCCACAGATACGCAGTATTTT. Translation gives CASSRRGAGSTDTQYF. V gene TRBV7-2 combines with J gene TRBJ2-3; the D gene is possibly TRBD2 (6 bases). The CDR3 sequence is 16 residues long. Germline CDR1 SGHTA, CDR2 FQGNSA. V was cut by 5 bases and J by 2 bases, with 17 bases left in between. Variable domain in full (rest from reference TRBV7-2 and TRBJ2-3): GAGVSQSPSNKVTEKGKDVELRCDPISGHTALYWYRQSLGQGLEFLIYFQGNSAPDKSGLPSDRFSAERTGGSVSTLTIQRTQQEDSAVYLCASSRRGAGSTDTQYFGPGTRLTVL.